What follows is one TCR beta chain and its context. Its cognate antigen is unknown. The sample comes from a study of blood T cells in healthy people across ages. Whole-study results and caveats: A roughly linear age-dependent decrease characterized TCR beta diversity per million T cells.

A second PCR, run for about 6 to 12 cycles, used a sample-barcoded 5' primer plus a J-beta primer mix. TCRdb re-called the 5' RACE reads through MiXCR, storing one row per CDR3 protein. The sample shows over 1.5 million distinct CDR3 sequences, around half of them seen only once. The CDR3 is 12 amino acids. The germline CDR1 and CDR2 sequences are MNHEY and SVGAGI. The V end was cut by 8 bases, the J end by 0 bases, with 7 bases between. Sequencing input: blood. This sequence joins TRBV6-5 and TRBJ1-2; D unclear. This receptor was taken from a woman between 40 and 55 years old in good health. The CDR3 DNA reads as TGTGCCAGCGTCTCACCTAACTATGGCTACACCTTC. The encoded protein is CASVSPNYGYTF.